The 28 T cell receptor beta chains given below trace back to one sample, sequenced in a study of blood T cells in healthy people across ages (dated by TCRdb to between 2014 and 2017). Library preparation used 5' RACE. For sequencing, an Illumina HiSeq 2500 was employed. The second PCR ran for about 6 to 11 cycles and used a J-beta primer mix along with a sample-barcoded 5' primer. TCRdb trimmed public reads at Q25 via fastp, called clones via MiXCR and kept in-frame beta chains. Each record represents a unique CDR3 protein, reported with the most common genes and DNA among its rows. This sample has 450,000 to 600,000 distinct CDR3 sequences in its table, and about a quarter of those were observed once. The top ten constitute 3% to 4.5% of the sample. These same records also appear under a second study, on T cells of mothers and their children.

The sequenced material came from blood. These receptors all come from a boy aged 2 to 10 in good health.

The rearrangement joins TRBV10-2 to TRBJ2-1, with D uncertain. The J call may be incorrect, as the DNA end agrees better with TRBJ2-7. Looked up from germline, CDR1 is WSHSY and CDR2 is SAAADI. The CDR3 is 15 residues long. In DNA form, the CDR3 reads TGCGCCAGCAGTGAGGAGGTTCCCCTTAGCTACGAGCAGTACTTC. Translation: CASSEEVPLSYEQYF.

The CDR3 coding sequence is TGTGCCAGCAGTCTAGGGGCGGCAGATACGCAGTATTTT. It encodes CASSLGAADTQYF. This sequence joins TRBV12-3 or TRBV12-4 and TRBJ2-3, with D possibly matching TRBD1 (5 bases). The CDR3 contains 13 residues. Trimming stripped 5 bases from V and 4 bases from J, with 10 bases between.

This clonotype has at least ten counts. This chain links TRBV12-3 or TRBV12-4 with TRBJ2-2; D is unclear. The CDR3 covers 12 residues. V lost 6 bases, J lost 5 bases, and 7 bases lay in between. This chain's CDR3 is CASSFGTGELFF. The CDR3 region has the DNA TGTGCCAGCAGCTTTGGGACCGGGGAGCTGTTTTTT.

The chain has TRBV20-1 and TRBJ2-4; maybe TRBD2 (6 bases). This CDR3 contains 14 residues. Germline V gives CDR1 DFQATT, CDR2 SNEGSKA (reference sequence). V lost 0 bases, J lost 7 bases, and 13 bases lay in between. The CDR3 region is CSARDDAGLNIQYF. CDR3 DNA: TGCAGTGCTAGAGATGACGCGGGGTTGAACATTCAGTACTTC.

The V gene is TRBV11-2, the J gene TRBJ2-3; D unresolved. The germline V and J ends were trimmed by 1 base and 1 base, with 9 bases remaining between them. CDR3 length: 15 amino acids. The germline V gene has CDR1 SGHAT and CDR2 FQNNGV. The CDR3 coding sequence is TGTGCCAGCAGCTTAGGCCCGCGAGGCACAGATACGCAGTATTTT. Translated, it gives CASSLGPRGTDTQYF.

CDR3 sequence (DNA): TGTGCCAGCCTGGGGGCCCCGAACACTGAAGCTTTCTTT. This encodes CASLGAPNTEAFF. The chain joins TRBV18 to TRBJ1-1; D possibly corresponds to TRBD1 (6 bases). The germline CDR1 and CDR2 sequences are KGHSH and LQKENI. This CDR3 is built from 13 residues. Trimming removed 8 bases at V and 1 base at J, with 11 bases between. The full variable domain, in which reference TRBV18 and TRBJ1-1 provide the parts outside the CDR3, is NAGVMQNPRHLVRRRGQEARLRCSPMKGHSHVYWYRQLPEEGLKFMVYLQKENIIDESGMPKERFSAEFPKEGPSILRIQQVVRGDSAAYFCASLGAPNTEAFFGQGTRLTVV.

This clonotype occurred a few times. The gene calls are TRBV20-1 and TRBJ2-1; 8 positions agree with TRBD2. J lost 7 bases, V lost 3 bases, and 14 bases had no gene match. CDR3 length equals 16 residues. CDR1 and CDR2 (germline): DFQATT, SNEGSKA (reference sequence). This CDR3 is CSARLLSSGLRNEQFF. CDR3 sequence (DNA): TGCAGTGCTAGGCTACTGTCTAGCGGGTTACGAAATGAGCAGTTCTTC.

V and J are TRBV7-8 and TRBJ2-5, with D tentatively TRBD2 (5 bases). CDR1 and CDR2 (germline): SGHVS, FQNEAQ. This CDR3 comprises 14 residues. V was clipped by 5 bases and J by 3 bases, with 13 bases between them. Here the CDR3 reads CASSPSDWKETQYF. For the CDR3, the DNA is TGTGCCAGCAGCCCCTCGGACTGGAAAGAGACCCAGTACTTC.

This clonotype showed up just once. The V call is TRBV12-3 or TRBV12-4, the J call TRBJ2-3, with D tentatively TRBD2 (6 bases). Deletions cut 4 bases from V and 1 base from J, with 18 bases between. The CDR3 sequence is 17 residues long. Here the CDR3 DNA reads TGTGCCAGCAGTTCCCTCGGGGAGGCCGCGCGCACAGATACGCAGTATTTT. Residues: CASSSLGEAARTDTQYF.

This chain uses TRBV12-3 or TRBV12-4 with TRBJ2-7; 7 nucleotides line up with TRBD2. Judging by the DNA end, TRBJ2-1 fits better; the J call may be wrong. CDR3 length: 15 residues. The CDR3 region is CASSLGGGWWNEQFF. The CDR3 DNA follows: TGTGCCAGCAGTTTAGGGGGGGGATGGTGGAATGAGCAGTTCTTC.

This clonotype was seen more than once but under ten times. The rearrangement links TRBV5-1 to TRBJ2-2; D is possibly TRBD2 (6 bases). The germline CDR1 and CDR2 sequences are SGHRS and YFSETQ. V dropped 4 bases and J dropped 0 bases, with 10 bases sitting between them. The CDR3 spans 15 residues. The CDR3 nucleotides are TGCGCCAGCAGCATCCGGGACTCGAACACCGGGGAGCTGTTTTTT. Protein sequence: CASSIRDSNTGELFF.

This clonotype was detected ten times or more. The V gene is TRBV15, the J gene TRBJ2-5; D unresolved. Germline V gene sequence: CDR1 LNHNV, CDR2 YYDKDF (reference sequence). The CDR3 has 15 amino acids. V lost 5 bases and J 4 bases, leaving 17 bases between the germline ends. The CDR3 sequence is CATSGLYGVGETQYF. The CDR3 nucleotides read TGTGCCACCAGCGGATTGTATGGGGTTGGAGAGACCCAGTACTTC.

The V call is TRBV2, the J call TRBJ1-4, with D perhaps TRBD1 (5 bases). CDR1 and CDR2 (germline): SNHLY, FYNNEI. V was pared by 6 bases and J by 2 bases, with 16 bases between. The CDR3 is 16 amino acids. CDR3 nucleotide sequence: TGTGCCAGCAGAGGGGACGCCCGTGGGACTAATGAAAAACTGTTTTTT. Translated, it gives CASRGDARGTNEKLFF.

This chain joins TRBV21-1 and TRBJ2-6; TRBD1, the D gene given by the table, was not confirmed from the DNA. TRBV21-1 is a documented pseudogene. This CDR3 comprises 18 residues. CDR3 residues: CASSSGTGTASGANVLTF. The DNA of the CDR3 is TGTGCCAGCAGCTCGGGGACGGGGACCGCCTCTGGGGCCAACGTCCTGACTTTC.

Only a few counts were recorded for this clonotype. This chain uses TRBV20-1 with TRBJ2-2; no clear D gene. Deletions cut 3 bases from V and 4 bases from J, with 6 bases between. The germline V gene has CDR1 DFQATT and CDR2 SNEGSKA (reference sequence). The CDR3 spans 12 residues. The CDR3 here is CSASWSTGELFF. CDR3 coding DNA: TGCAGTGCTAGTTGGAGCACCGGGGAGCTGTTTTTT.

CDR3 bases: TGCAGTGCACGTAGCGGGACTGAGCAGTTCTTC. Protein: CSARSGTEQFF. This chain connects TRBV20-1 to TRBJ2-1; 8 bases are shared with TRBD2. The CDR3 is 11 residues long. CDR1 DFQATT and CDR2 SNEGSKA come from the germline V gene (reference sequence). The J segment lost 9 bases and the V segment lost 6 bases, leaving 4 bases of the junction unmatched.

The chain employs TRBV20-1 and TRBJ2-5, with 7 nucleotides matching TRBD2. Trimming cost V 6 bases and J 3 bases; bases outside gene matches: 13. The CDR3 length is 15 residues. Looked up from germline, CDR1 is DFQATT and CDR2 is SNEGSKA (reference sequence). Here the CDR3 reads CSALTLLALEETQYF. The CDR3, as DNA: TGCAGTGCACTAACCCTACTAGCGCTCGAAGAGACCCAGTACTTC.

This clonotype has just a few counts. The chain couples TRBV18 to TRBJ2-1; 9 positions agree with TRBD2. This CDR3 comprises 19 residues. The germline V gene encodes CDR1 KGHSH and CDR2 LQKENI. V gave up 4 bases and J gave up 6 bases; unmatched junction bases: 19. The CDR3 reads CASSRPGKQKAGGSNEQFF. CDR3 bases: TGTGCCAGCTCACGCCCGGGAAAACAAAAGGCGGGAGGGTCCAATGAGCAGTTCTTC.

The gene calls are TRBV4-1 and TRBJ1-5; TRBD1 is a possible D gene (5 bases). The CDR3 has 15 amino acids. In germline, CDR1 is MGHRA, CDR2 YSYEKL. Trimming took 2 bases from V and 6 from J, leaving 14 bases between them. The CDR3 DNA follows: TGCGCCAGCAGCCAACCAGGGATTATGTTTCAGCCCCAGCATTTT. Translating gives CASSQPGIMFQPQHF.

The CDR3 DNA is TGCAGCGCGGTAGACAGGGGGCCAGCGTATGAGCAGTTCTTC. Translation: CSAVDRGPAYEQFF. The V call is TRBV20-1, the J call TRBJ2-1; TRBD1 aligns across 10 bases. Germline V gene lookup returns CDR1 DFQATT and CDR2 SNEGSKA (reference sequence). The CDR3 loop spans 14 amino acids.

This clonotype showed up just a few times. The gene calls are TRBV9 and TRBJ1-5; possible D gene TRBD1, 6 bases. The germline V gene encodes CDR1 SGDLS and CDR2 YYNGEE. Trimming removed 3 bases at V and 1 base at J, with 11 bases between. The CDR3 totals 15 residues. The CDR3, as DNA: TGTGCCAGCAGCGCCGTGGACAGCAGCAATCAGCCCCAGCATTTT. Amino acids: CASSAVDSSNQPQHF.

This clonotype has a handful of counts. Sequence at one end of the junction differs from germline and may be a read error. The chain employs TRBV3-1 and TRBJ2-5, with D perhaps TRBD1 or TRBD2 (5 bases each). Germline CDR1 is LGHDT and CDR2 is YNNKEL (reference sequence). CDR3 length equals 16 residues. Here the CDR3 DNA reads TGTGCCAGCAGCCAGCCCGGGGACCGCGCGCCAGAGGCCCAGTACTTC. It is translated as CASSQPGDRAPEAQYF.

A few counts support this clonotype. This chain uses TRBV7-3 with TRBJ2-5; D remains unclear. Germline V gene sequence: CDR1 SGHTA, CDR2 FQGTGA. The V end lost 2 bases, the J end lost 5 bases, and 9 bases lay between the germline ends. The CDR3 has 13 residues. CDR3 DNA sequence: TGTGCCAGCAGCTTAGGACCCGTGGAGACCCAGTACTTC. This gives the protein CASSLGPVETQYF.

CDR3 sequence reads: CASSKTGQVTEQYF. In nucleotides, the CDR3 is TGTGCCAGCAGCAAAACCGGGCAGGTAACCGAGCAGTACTTC. V usage is TRBV9 and J usage is TRBJ2-7; D is undetermined. The germline gives CDR1 SGDLS, CDR2 YYNGEE. V dropped 4 bases and J dropped 6 bases, with 17 bases sitting between them. CDR3 size: 14 residues.

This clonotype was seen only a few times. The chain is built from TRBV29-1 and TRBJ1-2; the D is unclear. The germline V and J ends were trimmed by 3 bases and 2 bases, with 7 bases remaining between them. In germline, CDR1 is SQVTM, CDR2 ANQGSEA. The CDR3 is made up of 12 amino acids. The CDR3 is CSVDLGNYGYTF. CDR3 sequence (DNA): TGCAGCGTTGATTTGGGAAACTATGGCTACACCTTC.

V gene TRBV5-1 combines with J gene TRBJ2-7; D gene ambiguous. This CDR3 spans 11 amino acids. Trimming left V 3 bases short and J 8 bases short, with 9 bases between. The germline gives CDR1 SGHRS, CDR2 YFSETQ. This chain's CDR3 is CASSYEQKQYF. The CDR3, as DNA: TGCGCCAGCAGCTACGAACAGAAGCAGTACTTC.

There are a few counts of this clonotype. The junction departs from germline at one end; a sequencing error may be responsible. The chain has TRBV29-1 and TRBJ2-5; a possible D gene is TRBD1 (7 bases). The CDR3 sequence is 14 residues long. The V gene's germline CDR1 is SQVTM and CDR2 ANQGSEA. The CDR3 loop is CSVAPGGYGETQYF. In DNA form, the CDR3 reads TGTAGCGTTGCCCCAGGGGGGTATGGAGAGACCCAGTACTTC.

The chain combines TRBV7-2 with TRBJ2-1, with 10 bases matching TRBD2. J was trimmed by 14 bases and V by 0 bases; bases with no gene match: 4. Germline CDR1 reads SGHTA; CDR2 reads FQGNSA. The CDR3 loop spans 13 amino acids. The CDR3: CASSLAPGTSEFF. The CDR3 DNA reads TGTGCCAGCAGCTTAGCGCCCGGGACTAGCGAGTTCTTC.